The 2 T cell receptor beta chains below come from one sample, sequenced in a study of blood T cell repertoires in COVID-19. Using immunoSEQ multiplex PCR, the repertoire was profiled, and TCRdb retains in-frame clones only, with some absent. Among about 150,000 clones, over 80% were seen once, and the ten largest hold approximately 2.7%. What was sequenced was peripheral blood. Every receptor here comes from a woman aged 40 to 49 with active or convalescent COVID-19.

The gene calls are TRBV29-1 and TRBJ1-1; unclear D gene. This CDR3 has 13 residues. Looked up from germline, CDR1 is SQVTM and CDR2 is ANQGSEA. V was trimmed by 4 bases and J by 1 base, leaving 10 bases between them. The CDR3 nucleotides read TGCAGCGTTGCCACGACGGGGAACACTGAAGCTTTCTTT. Residues: CSVATTGNTEAFF.

This chain's CDR3 is CASSQDRLGEMGGYTF. DNA for the CDR3: TGTGCCAGCAGCCAAGATCGATTGGGTGAGATGGGCGGCTACACCTTC. The rearrangement joins TRBV4-2 to TRBJ1-2; D gene ambiguous. The germline V gene encodes CDR1 LGHNA and CDR2 YNFKEQ. This CDR3 spans 16 amino acids. Trimming pared 0 bases from V and 8 bases from J, leaving 19 bases between.